This T cell receptor (beta chain) comes out of a study of blood T cell repertoires in COVID-19. Study-wide background: Spain, Italy and the United States supplied samples that represented acute and convalescent COVID-19.

Residents of about two dozen US areas, aged about 18 to 89 years, made up the participants. Exposed participants encountered a COVID-19 case during the 2 weeks preceding study entry. Some clones are missing from TCRdb's copy, which holds only in-frame ones; the method was immunoSEQ multiplex PCR. The sample includes about 320,000 clones, less than 85% seen only once; the top ten take 1.9%. V shed 2 bases and J shed 3 bases, with 5 bases lying between them. The CDR3 is made up of 12 amino acids. Germline V CDR1 and CDR2: MDHEN, SYDVKM. The chain carries TRBV28 and TRBJ2-7; D unclear. The sequence was collected from a woman aged 30 to 39 who had been exposed to COVID-19. Sequencing was done on a sample of PBMCs or T cells enriched from blood (not recorded which). This CDR3 reads CASSLGVYEQYF. The CDR3 nucleotides are TGTGCCAGCAGTTTAGGAGTCTACGAGCAGTACTTC.